The source of this T cell receptor beta chain is a study of Ad26.COV2.S vaccination and SARS-CoV-2 variants. Study-level information: Among those in the COV1001 Ad26.COV2.S trial arm was the donor. Findings of the study overall: Placebo recipients showed lower spike-specific TCR breadth than vaccinees.

Sample treatment: 15 to 20 received Ad26.COV2.S at low or high dose, single or two shots; 5 received placebo; per-sample allocation not given. After the first vaccine or placebo injection, samples were drawn on day 63. In the case of this clone: Its specificity is unknown.

The CDR3 is 15 residues long. Germline loops: CDR1 SEHNR, CDR2 FQNEAQ (reference sequence). V dropped 1 base and J dropped 5 bases, with 15 bases sitting between them. Method: immunoSEQ multiplex PCR; TCRdb's copy keeps in-frame clones and lacks some. The data show around 400,000 clones, about nine tenths seen once. Here the sequenced sample was peripheral blood, taken in a trial of Ad26.COV2.S vaccine versus placebo. The origin of this receptor is a person aged 18-65 years who received the Ad26.COV2.S COVID-19 vaccine or a placebo. The chain is built from TRBV7-9 and TRBJ2-7; D possibly matches TRBD1 or TRBD2 (5 bases each). The CDR3, as DNA: TGTGCCAGCAGCTTAGGATGGGGGAGCGGCCACGAGCAGTACTTC. Amino acid sequence: CASSLGWGSGHEQYF.